The 2 T cell receptor beta chains presented below share a single source sample, sequenced in a study of OX40 agonist ivuxolimab in advanced cancers. Clones were sequenced by immunoSEQ multiplex PCR, and TCRdb holds only the in-frame ones, with some missing. The sample consists of fewer than 75,000 clones, about 85% of them appearing once. The sample consisted of CD4+ or CD8+ T cells sorted from blood, taken in a trial of the OX40 agonist ivuxolimab. These receptors were collected from an adult with an advanced solid tumor such as melanoma, head and neck, liver or kidney cancer.

A single count supports this clone. The chain is built from TRBV29-1 and TRBJ2-3, with D tentatively TRBD2 (6 bases). The CDR3 sequence is 15 residues long. Germline lookup yields CDR1 SQVTM and CDR2 ANQGSEA. V was cut by 6 bases and J by 3 bases, with 19 bases left in between. In DNA form, the CDR3 reads TGCAGCGTGGGGAGGAACAGTCATCCAACAGATACGCAGTATTTT. Its translation: CSVGRNSHPTDTQYF.

J is TRBJ2-2 and V is TRBV5-4, with D maybe TRBD2 (6 bases). Between the trimmed V and J ends, which lost 6 bases and 8 bases, there was a span of 14 bases. The germline CDR1 and CDR2 sequences are SGHNT and YYREEE (reference sequence). The CDR3 spans 13 residues. The CDR3 DNA reads as TGTGCCAGCACTCAAGGGACTCCTGGGGAGCTGTTTTTT. Protein product: CASTQGTPGELFF.